This TCR beta chain was documented in a study of cytomegalovirus exposure and HLA in healthy donors. Assay: immunoSEQ multiplex PCR; the TCRdb copy retains only in-frame clones and omits some. The sample gives approximately 82,000 clones, 95% of which show up once; 0.69% is in the top ten. V lost 3 bases and J lost 6, with 16 bases in between. Germline assignment: CDR1 SGHDT and CDR2 YYEEEE. This CDR3 comprises 15 residues. Study-wide points: Most TCR sequences were uncommon, yet certain public TCRs appeared in many donors. For cytomegalovirus status, the classifier reportedly gave diagnoses with high specificity and sensitivity.

As regards this clone: No antigen is known for it.

The specimen sequenced was PBMCs. This rearrangement joins TRBV5-6 to TRBJ2-1, with D possibly TRBD2 on 5 matching bases. The source of this sequence is a woman between 18 and 29 years old in good health and CMV-seronegative. The CDR3: CASSSFPYGVNEQFF. CDR3 DNA sequence: TGTGCCAGCAGCTCATTCCCGTACGGGGTCAATGAGCAGTTCTTC. Full variable domain (outside the CDR3, taken from reference TRBV5-6 and TRBJ2-1): DAGVTQSPTHLIKTRGQQVTLRCSPKSGHDTVSWYQQALGQGPQFIFQYYEEEERQRGNFPDRFSGHQFPNYSSELNVNALLLGDSALYLCASSSFPYGVNEQFFGPGTRLTVL.